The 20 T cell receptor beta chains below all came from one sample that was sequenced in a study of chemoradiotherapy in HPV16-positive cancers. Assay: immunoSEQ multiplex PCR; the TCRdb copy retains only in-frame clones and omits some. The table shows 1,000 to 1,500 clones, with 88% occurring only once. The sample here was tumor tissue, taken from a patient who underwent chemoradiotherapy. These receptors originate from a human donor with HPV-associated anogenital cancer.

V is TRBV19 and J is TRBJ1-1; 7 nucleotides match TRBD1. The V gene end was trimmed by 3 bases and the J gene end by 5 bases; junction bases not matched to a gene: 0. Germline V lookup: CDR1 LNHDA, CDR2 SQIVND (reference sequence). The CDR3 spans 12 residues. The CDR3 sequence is CASSIRGTEAFF. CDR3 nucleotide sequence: TGTGCCAGTAGTATCAGGGGGACTGAAGCTTTCTTT.

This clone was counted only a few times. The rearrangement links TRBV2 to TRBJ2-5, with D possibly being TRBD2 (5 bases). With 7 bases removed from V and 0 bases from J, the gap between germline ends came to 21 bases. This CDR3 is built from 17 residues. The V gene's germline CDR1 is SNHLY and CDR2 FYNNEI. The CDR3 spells CASTRGSGTLNQETQYF. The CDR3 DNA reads TGTGCCAGCACCAGAGGAAGCGGCACCCTGAACCAAGAGACCCAGTACTTC.

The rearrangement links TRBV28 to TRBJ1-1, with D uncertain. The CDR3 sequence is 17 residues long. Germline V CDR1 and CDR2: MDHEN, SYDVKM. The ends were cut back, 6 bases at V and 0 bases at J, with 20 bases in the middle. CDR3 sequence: CASRSDISMEMNTEAFF. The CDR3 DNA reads TGTGCCAGCAGATCCGACATTTCAATGGAAATGAACACTGAAGCTTTCTTT.

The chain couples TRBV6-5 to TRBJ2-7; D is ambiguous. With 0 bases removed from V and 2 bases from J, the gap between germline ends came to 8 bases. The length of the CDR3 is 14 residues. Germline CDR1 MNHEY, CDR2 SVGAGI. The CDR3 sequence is CASSYSGSTYEQYF. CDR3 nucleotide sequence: TGTGCCAGCAGTTACTCGGGATCTACCTACGAGCAGTACTTC.

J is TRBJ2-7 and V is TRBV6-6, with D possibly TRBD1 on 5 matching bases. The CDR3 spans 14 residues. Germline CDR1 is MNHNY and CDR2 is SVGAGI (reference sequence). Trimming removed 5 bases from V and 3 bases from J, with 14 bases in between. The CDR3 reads CASSQMDNRYEQYF. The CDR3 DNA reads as TGTGCCAGCAGTCAAATGGACAACCGCTACGAGCAGTACTTC.

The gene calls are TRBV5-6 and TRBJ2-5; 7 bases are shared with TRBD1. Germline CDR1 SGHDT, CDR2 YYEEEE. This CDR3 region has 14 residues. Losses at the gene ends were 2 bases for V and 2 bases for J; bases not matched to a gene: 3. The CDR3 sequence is CASSFWDSQETQYF. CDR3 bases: TGTGCCAGCAGCTTCTGGGACAGTCAAGAGACCCAGTACTTC.

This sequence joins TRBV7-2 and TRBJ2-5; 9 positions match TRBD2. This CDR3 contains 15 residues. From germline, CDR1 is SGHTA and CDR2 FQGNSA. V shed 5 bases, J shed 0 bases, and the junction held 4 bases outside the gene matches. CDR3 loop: CASSPGLAYQETQYF. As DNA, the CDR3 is TGTGCCAGCAGCCCCGGACTAGCGTACCAAGAGACCCAGTACTTC.

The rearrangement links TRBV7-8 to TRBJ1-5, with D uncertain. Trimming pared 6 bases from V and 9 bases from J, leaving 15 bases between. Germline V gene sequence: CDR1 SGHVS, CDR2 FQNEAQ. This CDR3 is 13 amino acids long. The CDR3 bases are TGTGCCAGCAGTCAGGAGGGCCCTAGGCCCCAGCATTTT. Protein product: CASSQEGPRPQHF.

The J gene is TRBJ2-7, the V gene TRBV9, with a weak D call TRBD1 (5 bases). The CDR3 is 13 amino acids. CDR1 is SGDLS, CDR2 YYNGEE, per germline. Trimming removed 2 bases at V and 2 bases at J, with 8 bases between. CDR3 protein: CASSVDSTYEQYF. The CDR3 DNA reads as TGTGCCAGCAGCGTTGACAGTACCTACGAGCAGTACTTC.

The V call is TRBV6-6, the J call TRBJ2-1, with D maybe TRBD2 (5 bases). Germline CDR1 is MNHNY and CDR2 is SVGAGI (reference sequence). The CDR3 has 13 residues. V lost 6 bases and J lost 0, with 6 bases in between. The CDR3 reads CASSRDSYNEQFF. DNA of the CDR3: TGTGCCAGCAGCCGGGACTCCTACAATGAGCAGTTCTTC.

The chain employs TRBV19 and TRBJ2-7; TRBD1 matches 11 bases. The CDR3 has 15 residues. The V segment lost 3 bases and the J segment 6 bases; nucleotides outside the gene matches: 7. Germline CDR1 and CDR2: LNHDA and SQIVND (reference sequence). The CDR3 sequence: CASSIYPGTGGEQYF. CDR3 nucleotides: TGTGCCAGTAGTATCTATCCCGGGACAGGGGGCGAGCAGTACTTC.

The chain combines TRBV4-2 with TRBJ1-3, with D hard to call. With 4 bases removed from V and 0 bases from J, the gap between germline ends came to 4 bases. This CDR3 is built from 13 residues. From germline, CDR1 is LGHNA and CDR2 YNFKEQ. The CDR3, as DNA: TGTGCCAGCAGCCTCCCCTCTGGAAACACCATATATTTT. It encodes CASSLPSGNTIYF.

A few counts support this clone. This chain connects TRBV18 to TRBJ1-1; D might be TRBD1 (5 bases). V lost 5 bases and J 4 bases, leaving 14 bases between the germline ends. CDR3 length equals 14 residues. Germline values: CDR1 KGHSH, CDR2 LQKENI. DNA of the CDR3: TGTGCCAGCTCAGGCCCCAGGGTGGGCACTGAAGCTTTCTTT. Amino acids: CASSGPRVGTEAFF.

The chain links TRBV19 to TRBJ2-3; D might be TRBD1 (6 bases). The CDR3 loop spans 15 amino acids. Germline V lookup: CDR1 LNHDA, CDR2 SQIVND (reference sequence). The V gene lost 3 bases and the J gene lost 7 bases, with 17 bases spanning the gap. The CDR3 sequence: CASSIGAGDPNTQYF. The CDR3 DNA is TGTGCCAGTAGTATTGGAGCAGGGGATCCAAATACGCAGTATTTT.

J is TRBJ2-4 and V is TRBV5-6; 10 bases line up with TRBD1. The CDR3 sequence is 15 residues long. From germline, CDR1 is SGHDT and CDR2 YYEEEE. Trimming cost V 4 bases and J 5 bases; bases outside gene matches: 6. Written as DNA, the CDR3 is TGTGCCAGCAGCGGAACTGGACAGGGGGAAAACATTCAGTACTTC. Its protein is CASSGTGQGENIQYF.

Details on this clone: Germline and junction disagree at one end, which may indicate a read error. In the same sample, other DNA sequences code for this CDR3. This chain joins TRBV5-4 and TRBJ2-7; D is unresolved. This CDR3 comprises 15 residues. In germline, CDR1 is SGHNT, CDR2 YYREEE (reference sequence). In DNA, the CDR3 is TGTGCCAGCAGCTCTGATCCGGGTTTGGGTTACGAGCAGTACTTT. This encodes CASSSDPGLGYEQYF.

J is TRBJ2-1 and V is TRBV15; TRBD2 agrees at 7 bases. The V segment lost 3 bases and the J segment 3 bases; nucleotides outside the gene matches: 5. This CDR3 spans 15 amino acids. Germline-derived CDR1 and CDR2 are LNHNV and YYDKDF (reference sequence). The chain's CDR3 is CATSSSGNRYNEQFF. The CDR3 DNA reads TGTGCCACCAGCAGCAGCGGGAACCGCTACAATGAGCAGTTCTTC. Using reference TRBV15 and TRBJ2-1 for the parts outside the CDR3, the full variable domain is DAMVIQNPRYQVTQFGKPVTLSCSQTLNHNVMYWYQQKSSQAPKLLFHYYDKDFNNEADTPDNFQSRRPNTSFCFLDIRSPGLGDTAMYLCATSSSGNRYNEQFFGPGTRLTVL.

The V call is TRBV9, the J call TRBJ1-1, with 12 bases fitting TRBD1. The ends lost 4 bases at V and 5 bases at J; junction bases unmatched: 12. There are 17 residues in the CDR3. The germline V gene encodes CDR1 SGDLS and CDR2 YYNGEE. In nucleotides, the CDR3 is TGTGCCAGCAGCCCCGGCCCGGGACAGGGGGCCGGGACTGAAGCTTTCTTT. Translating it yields CASSPGPGQGAGTEAFF.

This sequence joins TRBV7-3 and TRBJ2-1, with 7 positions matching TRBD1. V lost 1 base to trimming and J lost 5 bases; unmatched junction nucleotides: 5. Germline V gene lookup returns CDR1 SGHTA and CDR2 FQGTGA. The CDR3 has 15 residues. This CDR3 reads CASSLRQGINNEQFF. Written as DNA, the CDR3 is TGTGCCAGCAGCTTAAGACAGGGTATTAACAATGAGCAGTTCTTC.

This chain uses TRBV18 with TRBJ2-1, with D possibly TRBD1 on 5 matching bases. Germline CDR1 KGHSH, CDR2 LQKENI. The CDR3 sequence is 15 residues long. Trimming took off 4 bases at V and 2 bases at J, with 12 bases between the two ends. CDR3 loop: CASSLGQGAYNEQFF. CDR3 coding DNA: TGTGCCAGCTCACTCGGACAAGGAGCCTACAATGAGCAGTTCTTC.